This T cell receptor beta chain was identified in a study of CD8+ T cells in alopecia areata. Reverse transcription of extracted RNA yielded cDNA, which provided the sequencing template. TCRdb's copy holds only in-frame clones and misses some; the assay was immunoSEQ multiplex PCR. The table shows 100,000 to 120,000 clones, with 45% to 60% occurring only once. Remarks on this clone: The antigen is unknown.

Lesional scalp tissue (obtained by punch biopsy) and peripheral blood were collected from alopecia areata patients. Whole-study results and caveats: The study found TCR sharing across patients less clear than in mice, possibly for HLA reasons. Besides other cells, scalp samples also yield sequences of resident alphabeta T cells from normal skin.

V was trimmed by 5 bases and J by 0 bases, leaving 11 bases between them. Germline V gene data show CDR1 as SQVTM and CDR2 as ANQGSEA. CDR3 size: 14 residues. The TCR was taken from a human donor with alopecia areata. The sample taken for sequencing was NKG2D-low CD8+ T cells sorted from blood. The chain links TRBV29-1 to TRBJ2-1; either TRBD1 or TRBD2 may fit D (5 bases each). The CDR3 nucleotides are TGCAGCGTTTGGGACGGAAGCTCCTACAATGAGCAGTTCTTC. This encodes CSVWDGSSYNEQFF.